A selection of T cell receptor beta chains follows, all from one sample in a study of T cell responses to AZD1222 COVID-19 vaccine. Using immunoSEQ multiplex PCR, the repertoire was profiled, and TCRdb retains in-frame clones only, with some absent. This sample has some 140,000 clones; under 95% occur once, and the top ten carry around 2.8%. The material was peripheral blood, obtained on day 0 of AZD1222 vaccination. The receptors were gathered from an adult in good health. CDR3s include the opening cysteine and the closing phenylalanine or tryptophan. The D gene is left open where the match is weak. Where a row states a size, it is once, few, many or the class of an expanded clone; other rows omit it.

CASSLEGGGADTQYF,TGTGCCAGCAGCTTAGAAGGCGGGGGGGCAGATACGCAGTATTTT,TRBV11-2,TRBD2,NA,TRBJ2-3
CASSLDGGNSPLHF,TGCGCCAGCAGCTTGGATGGGGGAAATTCACCCCTCCACTTT,TRBV5-1,NA,once,TRBJ1-6
CASSLYWGVADTQYF,TGTGCCAGTAGTCTGTATTGGGGAGTGGCAGATACGCAGTATTTT,TRBV19,NA,few,TRBJ2-3
CASSRLAGGFQETQYF,TGTGCCAGCAGCCGACTAGCGGGAGGGTTCCAAGAGACCCAGTACTTC,TRBV11-3,TRBD2,NA,TRBJ2-5
CASGGTYEQYF,TGTGCCAGCGGGGGGACCTACGAGCAGTACTTC,TRBV2,NA,NA,TRBJ2-7
CASSHLAGGYHNEQFF,TGTGCCAGCAGCCATTTGGCGGGAGGGTACCACAATGAGCAGTTCTTC,TRBV5-6,TRBD2,NA,TRBJ2-1
CASSAGSGRGTGELFF,TGTGCCAGCAGCGCGGGAAGCGGGAGGGGAACCGGGGAGCTGTTTTTT,TRBV11-2,TRBD2,NA,TRBJ2-2
CASSLISGMNTGELFF,TGTGCCAGCAGTTTAATATCAGGGATGAACACCGGGGAGCTGTTTTTT,TRBV28,NA,NA,TRBJ2-2
CASSQDFGLASGGAVGIGELFF,TGCGCCAGCAGCCAAGATTTCGGTTTAGCTAGCGGGGGGGCCGTGGGAATCGGGGAGCTGTTTTTT,TRBV4-3,TRBD2,NA,TRBJ2-2
CASRDRMLSYNEQFF,TGTGCCAGCAGGGATCGGATGCTCTCCTACAATGAGCAGTTCTTC,TRBV6-5,NA,NA,TRBJ2-1
CASRPRTGGFYGYTF,TGTGCCAGCAGACCCCGGACAGGGGGGTTCTATGGCTACACCTTC,TRBV6-5,TRBD1,NA,TRBJ1-2
CASRGQGETQYF,TGTGCCAGCAGGGGGCAGGGGGAGACCCAGTACTTC,TRBV2,NA,NA,TRBJ2-5
CASSLISGGYTEAFF,TGCGCCAGCAGCTTGATTTCGGGAGGGTACACTGAAGCTTTCTTT,TRBV5-1,NA,NA,TRBJ1-1
CASSIPPRVGEQYF,TGTGCCAGCAGCATTCCGCCCAGGGTCGGGGAGCAGTACTTC,TRBV7-9,NA,NA,TRBJ2-7
CASRAGVYQPQHF,TGTGCCAGCAGGGCAGGGGTTTATCAGCCCCAGCATTTT,TRBV12-3/TRBV12-4,NA,NA,TRBJ1-5
CAIRVDTNTEAFF,TGTGCCATCAGGGTTGACACGAACACTGAAGCTTTCTTT,TRBV10-3,NA,NA,TRBJ1-1
CASSSGQHYSNQPQHF,TGTGCCAGCAGTTCGGGACAGCATTATAGCAATCAGCCCCAGCATTTT,TRBV28,TRBD1,NA,TRBJ1-5
CASSLGRFSRLNTEAFF,TGTGCCAGCAGCTTAGGACGGTTCTCCAGGTTGAACACTGAAGCTTTCTTT,TRBV7-8,NA,NA,TRBJ1-1
CASSEGQGASEQFF,TGTGCCAGCAGTGAGGGACAGGGGGCTAGTGAGCAGTTCTTC,TRBV6-4,TRBD1,few,TRBJ2-1
CASSLGRTGGYGYTF,TGTGCCAGCAGCCTAGGGCGGACAGGAGGCTATGGCTACACCTTC,TRBV7-8,TRBD1,NA,TRBJ1-2
CASRDRLAGVYNEQFF,TGTGCCAGCCGGGACAGACTAGCGGGGGTCTACAATGAGCAGTTCTTC,TRBV28,TRBD2,NA,TRBJ2-1
CASSQMTGVAYGYTF,TGTGCCAGCAGCCAGATGACAGGGGTAGCCTATGGCTACACCTTC,TRBV14,TRBD1,NA,TRBJ1-2
CASSIASSPLHF,TGTGCCAGTAGTATAGCTTCATCACCCCTCCACTTT,TRBV19,NA,NA,TRBJ1-6
CASSPLFETGVNQPQHF,TGTGCCAGCAGCCCTCTGTTTGAGACAGGGGTTAATCAGCCCCAGCATTTT,TRBV6-2/TRBV6-3,TRBD1,NA,TRBJ1-5
CASSFVGAGYGYTF,TGTGCCAGCAGCTTCGTGGGCGCGGGCTATGGCTACACCTTC,TRBV5-6,NA,once,TRBJ1-2
CAISESFGSAGAGELFF,TGTGCCATCAGTGAGTCGTTTGGCTCCGCCGGCGCCGGGGAGCTGTTTTTT,TRBV10-3,NA,NA,TRBJ2-2
CASSSSPGDTQYF,TGTGCCAGCAGCTCCAGCCCGGGAGATACGCAGTATTTT,TRBV7-3,NA,NA,TRBJ2-3
CASSRHASGRAGEQYF,TGTGCCAGCAGTCGCCATGCTAGCGGGAGGGCCGGCGAGCAGTACTTC,TRBV28,TRBD2,NA,TRBJ2-7
CASRGIGTTNEKLFF,TGTGCCAGTCGAGGGATCGGCACTACTAATGAAAAACTGTTTTTT,TRBV19,NA,NA,TRBJ1-4
CASSQGETQYF,TGTGCCAGCAGCCAAGGAGAGACCCAGTACTTC,TRBV5-4,NA,NA,TRBJ2-5
CASSLRQYYEQYF,TGTGCCAGCAGTCTTAGACAGTACTACGAGCAGTACTTC,TRBV28,NA,NA,TRBJ2-7
CASSVEGNQETQYF,TGTGCCAGCAGCGTAGAGGGGAACCAAGAGACCCAGTACTTC,TRBV9,NA,NA,TRBJ2-5
CASRKSTNEKLFF,TGTGCCAGTAGGAAATCAACTAATGAAAAACTGTTTTTT,TRBV19,NA,NA,TRBJ1-4
CASSDSNLAGDTQYF,TGTGCCAGCAGTGACTCGAACCTAGCAGGTGATACGCAGTATTTT,TRBV6-4,NA,NA,TRBJ2-3
CASSLATGNSGNTIYF,TGTGCCAGCAGCTTAGCAACAGGGAACTCTGGAAACACCATATATTTT,TRBV7-6,NA,NA,TRBJ1-3
CAWSDRAGEQYF,TGTGCCTGGAGCGACAGGGCGGGGGAGCAGTACTTC,TRBV30,NA,NA,TRBJ2-7
CASSQVGAHGGKLFF,TGTGCCAGCAGCCAAGTAGGCGCACACGGTGGAAAACTGTTTTTT,TRBV14,NA,NA,TRBJ1-4
CASSLKGSSPYGYTF,TGTGCCAGCAGTTTGAAGGGGTCGTCTCCCTATGGCTACACCTTC,TRBV6-5,NA,NA,TRBJ1-2
CASSHGQGNNEQFF,TGCGCCAGCAGCCATGGTCAGGGGAACAATGAGCAGTTCTTC,TRBV4-3,NA,NA,TRBJ2-1
CASTQSGRADYGYTF,TGTGCCAGCACCCAAAGCGGCAGGGCGGACTATGGCTACACCTTC,TRBV9,NA,NA,TRBJ1-2
CASRGSLGSYNSPLHF,TGTGCCAGCCGAGGCTCCCTAGGGTCCTATAATTCACCCCTCCACTTT,TRBV28,NA,NA,TRBJ1-6
CALDRFSGNTIYF,TGTGCCCTGGACCGCTTCTCTGGAAACACCATATATTTT,TRBV12-3/TRBV12-4,NA,NA,TRBJ1-3
CASSLFGRGKEKLFF,TGTGCCAGCAGTTTATTTGGCCGGGGAAAAGAAAAACTGTTTTTT,TRBV28,NA,NA,TRBJ1-4
CASSKQGGRETQYF,TGTGCCAGCAGCAAGCAGGGAGGAAGGGAGACCCAGTACTTC,TRBV21-1,NA,NA,TRBJ2-5
CASSPGGLAYNEQFF,TGTGCCAGCAGCCCGGGGGGACTAGCCTACAATGAGCAGTTCTTC,TRBV4-2,TRBD2,NA,TRBJ2-1
CASSFGAGVYMNTEAFF,TGTGCCAGCAGTTTTGGGGCAGGTGTTTATATGAACACTGAAGCTTTCTTT,TRBV28,NA,NA,TRBJ1-1
CASSAGRNTEAFF,TGTGCCAGCAGTGCAGGGAGGAACACTGAAGCTTTCTTT,TRBV2,NA,once,TRBJ1-1
CASSLGVNSNQPQHF,TGCGCCAGCAGCTTGGGAGTCAATAGCAATCAGCCCCAGCATTTT,TRBV5-1,NA,NA,TRBJ1-5
CASGGVPDTQYF,TGTGCCAGCGGGGGCGTTCCGGATACGCAGTATTTT,TRBV4-2,NA,once,TRBJ2-3
CASSQLTGTGFGGYTF,TGTGCCAGCAGCCAACTGACCGGGACAGGGTTTGGAGGCTACACCTTC,TRBV4-2,TRBD1,NA,TRBJ1-2
CASSSPRSWPHNEQFF,TGTGCCAGCAGCTCTCCGAGGAGCTGGCCACACAATGAGCAGTTCTTC,TRBV13,NA,NA,TRBJ2-1